This T cell receptor beta chain was recovered during a study of blood T cells in healthy people across ages. Study-wide points: Long-lived donors had more naive CD4+ cells and higher diversity than aged donors. Naive and antigen-experienced cells were not separated, limiting conclusive comparison.

Total RNA was isolated from each sample in quantities of at least 5 micrograms. Through a sample-barcoded 5' primer and a J-beta primer mix, a second PCR was run for 7 to 11 cycles. Each of the cDNA molecules was tagged by a template-switch adaptor with 12 random nucleotides. Each CDR3 protein is one row after TCRdb ran MiXCR on the 5' RACE reads. The table shows about 1.6 million distinct CDR3 sequences, with about 31% occurring only once. Worth noting for this clonotype: No antigen is known for it.

Germline lookup yields CDR1 SGHAT and CDR2 FQNNGV. Trimming stripped 3 bases from V and 3 bases from J, with 16 bases between. The CDR3 is 16 residues long. The clonotype originates from a woman aged 25-40 years in good health. The genes are TRBV11-2 and TRBJ2-3, with D possibly TRBD2 on 6 matching bases. Sample: blood. The CDR3 sequence is CASSLVGGKGTDTQYF. CDR3 bases: TGTGCCAGCAGCTTGGTCGGCGGGAAAGGGACAGATACGCAGTATTTT.